This T cell receptor (beta chain) was identified in a study of blood T cell repertoires in COVID-19 (dated by TCRdb to 2019 to 2021). Regarding the study in general: The collaborator samples originated in the United States, Italy and Spain and spanned the acute and convalescent phases of COVID-19. The prospective study material was composed of cDNA or gDNA derived from T cells, B-cell-depleted T cells, or PBMCs. The dataset comprised deeply sampled blood TCRbeta repertoires from subjects exposed to, actively infected with, or recovered from COVID-19. The repertoires were made available in a free public database intended to serve as a resource for research on the immune response to SARS-CoV-2. Samples came from the ongoing ImmuneRACE study (first 160 participants) plus 1,254 subjects from 6 global collaborators. A de-identified subject ID, COVID-19 status, age in years and sex were almost always included in the sample metadata. HLA class I and class II types, where available, came from metadata supplied by the sample provider rather than from assay-based typing. General study outcomes and caveats: The quantity of clinical and demographic metadata differed by source and by participant and was supplied without curation.

Samples from volunteer blood donors who had recovered from COVID-19 were contributed by a second Seattle source. Each collaborating institution followed its own protocols to collect whole blood in K2EDTA tubes. For TCRbeta analysis, collaborators shipped samples as frozen whole blood, isolated PBMCs, or DNA extracted from either of those sample types. TCRbeta CDR3 regions were amplified from genomic DNA by means of the immunoSEQ Assay, a bias-controlled multiplex PCR. The study's own analysis went as follows. The number of nucleated cells in each sample was estimated from the amplification of reference gene primers within the assay. Sequence reads were collapsed and filtered to measure the absolute abundance of every unique TCRbeta CDR3 rearrangement. For each sample, productive Simpson clonality was calculated as the square root of Simpson's diversity index over productive rearrangements. TCRdb provides this immuneACCESS table in a form limited to in-frame rearrangements. Some clones are lacking; in checked studies, under half of them reflect an unresolved V gene, and why the rest are absent is not known. That table supplies the V and J calls and clone size; D and trimming were determined from the DNA. Within this sample are approximately 230,000 clones, with roughly 88% of them counted one time only. The ten most abundant clones make up about 2.2% of the sample.

CDR1 is given as SGHDT and CDR2 as YYEEEE, both from the germline V gene. The CDR3 sequence holds 12 residues, the cysteine and phenylalanine included. Only CDR3 DNA is held: 36 bases, read in frame from base 1. Trimming at the junction amounts to 3 bases on V and 7 bases on J, and the germline ends lie 8 bases apart. Comment on this clone: Its binding antigen is unknown. Per-nucleotide qualities are absent, and no much larger clonotype sits a single base away.

The receptor comes from a young man who had recovered from COVID-19. The rearranged segments are TRBV5-6 and TRBJ1-5; no D segment can be confidently identified. Sample: peripheral blood. The CDR3 protein is CASSYGRQPQHF. The sequenced DNA: TGTGCCAGCAGCTACGGGAGACAGCCCCAGCATTTT.